The sequence of this T cell receptor beta chain was determined in a study of blood T cell repertoires in COVID-19. Per the study methods: Estimation of nucleated cell counts was performed using reference gene primer amplification. Libraries were prepared by immunoSEQ multiplex PCR; TCRdb keeps only in-frame clonotypes and omits some of them. V and J calls and clone size are copied from that table; D and trimming were computed from the DNA. The data show some 460,000 clones, about nine tenths seen once. The sequencing sample was made of PBMCs or T cells enriched from blood (not recorded which). The TCR sequence derives from a woman in her late teens or twenties who had recovered from COVID-19.

CDR3 in amino acids: CASSGGSLGISGNTIYF. The DNA for the CDR3 is TGTGCCAGCAGTGGGGGCAGTCTAGGGATCTCTGGAAACACCATATATTTT. The chain has TRBV2 and TRBJ1-3; possibly TRBD1 for D (5 bases). The germline V gene encodes CDR1 SNHLY and CDR2 FYNNEI. The V gene lost 4 bases and the J gene lost 0 bases, with 16 bases spanning the gap. The CDR3 is 17 residues long.